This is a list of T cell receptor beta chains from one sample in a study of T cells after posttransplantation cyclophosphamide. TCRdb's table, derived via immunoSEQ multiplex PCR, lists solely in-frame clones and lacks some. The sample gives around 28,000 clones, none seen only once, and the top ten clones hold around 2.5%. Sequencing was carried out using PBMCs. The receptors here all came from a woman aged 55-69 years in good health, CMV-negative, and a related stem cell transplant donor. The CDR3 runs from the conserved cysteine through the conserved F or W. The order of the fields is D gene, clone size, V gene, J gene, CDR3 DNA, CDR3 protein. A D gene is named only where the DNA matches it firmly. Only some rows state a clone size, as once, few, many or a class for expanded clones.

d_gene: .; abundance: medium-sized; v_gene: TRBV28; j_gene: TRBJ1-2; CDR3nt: TGTGCCAGCAGTTCTGGTACAGGGCTTTATGGCTACACCTTC; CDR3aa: CASSSGTGLYGYTF
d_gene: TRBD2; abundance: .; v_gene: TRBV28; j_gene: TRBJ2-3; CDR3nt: TGTGCCAGCAGTTTTATAAGCGGGAGGGTGGGAGATACGCAGTATTTT; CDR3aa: CASSFISGRVGDTQYF
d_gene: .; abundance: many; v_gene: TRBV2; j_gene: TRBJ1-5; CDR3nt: TGTGCCAGCAGTCCAGGGATTAGCAATCAGCCCCAGCATTTT; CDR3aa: CASSPGISNQPQHF
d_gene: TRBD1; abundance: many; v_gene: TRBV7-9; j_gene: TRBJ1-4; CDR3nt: TGTGCCAGCAGCTCCACAGGGGCTGGTGAAAAACTGTTTTTT; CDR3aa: CASSSTGAGEKLFF
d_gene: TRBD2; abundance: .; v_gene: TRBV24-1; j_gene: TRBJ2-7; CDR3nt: TGTGCCACCAGTGGCGGTAAGGCTAGCGGTACCTACGAGCAGTACTTC; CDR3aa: CATSGGKASGTYEQYF
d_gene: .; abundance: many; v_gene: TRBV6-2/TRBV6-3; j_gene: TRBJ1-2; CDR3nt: TGTGCCAGCAGTTACCGACAGGATGGTTATGGCTACACCTTC; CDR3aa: CASSYRQDGYGYTF
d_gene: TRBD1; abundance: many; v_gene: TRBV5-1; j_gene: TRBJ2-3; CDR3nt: TGCGCCAGCAGCACAGGGGGCACAGATACGCAGTATTTT; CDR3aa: CASSTGGTDTQYF
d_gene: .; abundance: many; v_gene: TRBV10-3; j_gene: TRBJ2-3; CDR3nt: TGTGCCATCAGTGAGGGACTCCGTACGCAGTATTTT; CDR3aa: CAISEGLRTQYF
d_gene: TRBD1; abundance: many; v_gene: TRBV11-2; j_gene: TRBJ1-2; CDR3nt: TGTGCCAGCAGCCTTCAACAGGGGTCAAATGGCTACACCTTC; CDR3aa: CASSLQQGSNGYTF
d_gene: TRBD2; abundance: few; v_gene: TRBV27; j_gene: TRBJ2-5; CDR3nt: TGTGCCAGCAGTTGGATGACTAGCGGGGGGGCCCGAGAGACCCAGTACTTC; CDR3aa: CASSWMTSGGARETQYF
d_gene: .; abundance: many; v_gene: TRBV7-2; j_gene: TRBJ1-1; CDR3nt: TGTGCCAGCAGCTTATCAGGGTCCACTGAAGCTTTCTTT; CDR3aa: CASSLSGSTEAFF
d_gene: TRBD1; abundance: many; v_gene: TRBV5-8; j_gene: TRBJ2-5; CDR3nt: TGTGCCAGCAGCCGCCCACAGGGGGCCCAAGAGACCCAGTACTTC; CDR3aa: CASSRPQGAQETQYF
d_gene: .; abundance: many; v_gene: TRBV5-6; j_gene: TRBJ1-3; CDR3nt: TGTGCCAGCACCTGGGGGGGCTCTGGAAACACCATATATTTT; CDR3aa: CASTWGGSGNTIYF
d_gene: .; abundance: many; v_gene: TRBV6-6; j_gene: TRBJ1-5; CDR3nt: TGTGCCAGCAGTTATGAGGCGGGCAATCAGCCCCAGCATTTT; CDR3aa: CASSYEAGNQPQHF
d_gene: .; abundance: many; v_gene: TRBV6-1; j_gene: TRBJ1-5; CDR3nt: TGTGCCAGCAGTGAAGGGGCACAGGGTCGACAGCCCCAGCATTTT; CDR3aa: CASSEGAQGRQPQHF
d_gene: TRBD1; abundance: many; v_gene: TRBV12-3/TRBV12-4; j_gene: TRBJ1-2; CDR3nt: TGTGCCAGCAGTTTATCGACAGGGTCGGGAGATGGCTACACCTTC; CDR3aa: CASSLSTGSGDGYTF
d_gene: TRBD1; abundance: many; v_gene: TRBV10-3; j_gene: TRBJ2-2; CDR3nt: TGTGCCATCGGCGACAGGGTGAACACCGGGGAGCTGTTTTTT; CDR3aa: CAIGDRVNTGELFF
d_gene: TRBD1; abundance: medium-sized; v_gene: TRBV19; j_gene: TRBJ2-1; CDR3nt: TGTGCCAGTAGTAGGCAGGGGGATTACAATGAGCAGTTCTTC; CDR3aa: CASSRQGDYNEQFF
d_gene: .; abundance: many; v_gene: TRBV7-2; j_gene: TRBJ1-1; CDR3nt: TGTGCCAGCAGGCCAGGGACACTGAACACTGAAGCTTTCTTT; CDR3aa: CASRPGTLNTEAFF
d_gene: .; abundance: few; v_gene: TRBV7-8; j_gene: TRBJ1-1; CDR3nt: TGTGCCAGCACCGTACACATTTTTAACACTGAAGCTTTCTTT; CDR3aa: CASTVHIFNTEAFF
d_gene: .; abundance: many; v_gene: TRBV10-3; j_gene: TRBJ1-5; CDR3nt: TGTGCCATCGCGGGTCAGGGGAATCAGCCCCAGCATTTT; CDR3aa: CAIAGQGNQPQHF
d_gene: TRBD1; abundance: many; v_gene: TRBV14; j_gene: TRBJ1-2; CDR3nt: TGTGCCAGCAGCCAGGCCGGGACAGGGATTGGCTACACCTTC; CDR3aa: CASSQAGTGIGYTF
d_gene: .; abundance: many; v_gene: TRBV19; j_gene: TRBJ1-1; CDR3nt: TGTGCCAGTAGTCCTCGCCGTCAGACTGAAGCTTTCTTT; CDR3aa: CASSPRRQTEAFF
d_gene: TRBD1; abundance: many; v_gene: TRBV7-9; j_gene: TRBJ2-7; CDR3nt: TGTGCCAGCAGCTTAGGGCAGGGGGATGACGAGCAGTACTTC; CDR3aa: CASSLGQGDDEQYF
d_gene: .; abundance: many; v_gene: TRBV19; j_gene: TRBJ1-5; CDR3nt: TGTGCCAGTGATGCCGAATTTAGAGCGCGGTACAATCAGCCCCAGCATTTT; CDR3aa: CASDAEFRARYNQPQHF
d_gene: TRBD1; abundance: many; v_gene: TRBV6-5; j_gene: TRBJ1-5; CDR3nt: TGTGCCAGCAGGCAACAGGGGAATCAGCCCCAGCATTTT; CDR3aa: CASRQQGNQPQHF
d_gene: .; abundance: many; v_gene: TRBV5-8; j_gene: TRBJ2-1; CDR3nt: TGTGCCAGCAGCAGGGAGGGGGCGCGGGATGAGCAGTTCTTC; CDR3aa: CASSREGARDEQFF
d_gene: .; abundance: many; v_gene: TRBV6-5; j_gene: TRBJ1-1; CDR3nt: TGTGCCAGCAGTTACTCCCGAGGGACTGAAGCTTTCTTT; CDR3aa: CASSYSRGTEAFF
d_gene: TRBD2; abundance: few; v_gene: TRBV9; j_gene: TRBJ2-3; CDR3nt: TGTGCCAGCAGCGTAGCGGGTAGCGGGGGGGTAACAGATACGCAGTATTTT; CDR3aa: CASSVAGSGGVTDTQYF
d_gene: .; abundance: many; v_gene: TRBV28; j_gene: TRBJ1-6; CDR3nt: TGTGCCAGCGGGGCAGGGTCCTCACCCCTCCACTTT; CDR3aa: CASGAGSSPLHF
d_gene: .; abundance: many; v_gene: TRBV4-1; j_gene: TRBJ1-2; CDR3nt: TGCGCCAGCAGCCAAGAGGCCTCCGTGAGTGTGGGCTACACCTTC; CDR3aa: CASSQEASVSVGYTF
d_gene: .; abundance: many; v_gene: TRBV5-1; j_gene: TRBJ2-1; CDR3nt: TGCGCCAGCAGCTTGGCACAGAGCTCCTACAATGAGCAGTTCTTC; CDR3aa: CASSLAQSSYNEQFF
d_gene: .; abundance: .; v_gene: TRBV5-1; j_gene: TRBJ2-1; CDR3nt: TGCGCCAGCAGCTTGGCGGGGGACAGAAATGAGCAGTTCTTC; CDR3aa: CASSLAGDRNEQFF
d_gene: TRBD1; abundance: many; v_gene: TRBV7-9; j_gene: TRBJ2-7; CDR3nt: TGTGCCAGCAGCTTAGCGACAGGGCAGGGCGAGCAGTACTTC; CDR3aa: CASSLATGQGEQYF
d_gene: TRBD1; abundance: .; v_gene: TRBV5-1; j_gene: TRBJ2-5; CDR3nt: TGCGCCAGCAGCCTAGGGACAGTCCAAGAGACCCAGTACTTC; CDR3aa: CASSLGTVQETQYF
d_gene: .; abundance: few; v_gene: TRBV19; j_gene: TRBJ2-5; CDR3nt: TGTGCCAGTAGTATAATGAGACTAGACCAAGAGACCCAGTACTTC; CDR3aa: CASSIMRLDQETQYF
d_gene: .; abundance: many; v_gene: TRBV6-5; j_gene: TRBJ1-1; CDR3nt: TGTGCCAGCAGTTACCACAAGGCAGGGGCGATGGGTGAAGCTTTCTTT; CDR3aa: CASSYHKAGAMGEAFF
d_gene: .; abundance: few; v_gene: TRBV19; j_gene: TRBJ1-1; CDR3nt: TGTGCCAGTAGTATTGGACAGATACCTGAAGCTTTCTTT; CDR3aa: CASSIGQIPEAFF
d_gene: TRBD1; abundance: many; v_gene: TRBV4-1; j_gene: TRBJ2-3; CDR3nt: TGCGCCAGCAGCAAGGGGGCGACTAGCACAGATACGCAGTATTTT; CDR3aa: CASSKGATSTDTQYF
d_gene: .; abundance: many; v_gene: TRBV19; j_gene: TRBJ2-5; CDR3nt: TGTGCCAGTAGTATATTTGGGACAACTGTCCAAGAGACCCAGTACTTC; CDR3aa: CASSIFGTTVQETQYF
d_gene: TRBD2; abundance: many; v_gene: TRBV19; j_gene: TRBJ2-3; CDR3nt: TGTGCCAGTAGTTCGACTAGCGGGGGGACAGATACGCAGTATTTT; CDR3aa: CASSSTSGGTDTQYF
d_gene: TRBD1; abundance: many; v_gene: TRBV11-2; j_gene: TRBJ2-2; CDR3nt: TGTGCCAGCAGCTTAGGACAGGGGGCCGGCGGGGAGCTGTTTTTT; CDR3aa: CASSLGQGAGGELFF
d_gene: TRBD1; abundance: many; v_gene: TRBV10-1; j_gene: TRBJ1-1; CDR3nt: TGCGCCAGCGGTCATCAGACAGGGGGAGCTTTCTTT; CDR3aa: CASGHQTGGAFF
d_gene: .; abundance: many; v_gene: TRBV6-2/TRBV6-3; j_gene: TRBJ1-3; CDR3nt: TGTGCCAGCAGTTTGCGAGACAGAGGAAACACCATATATTTT; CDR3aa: CASSLRDRGNTIYF
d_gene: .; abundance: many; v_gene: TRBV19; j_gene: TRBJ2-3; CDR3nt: TGTGCCAGTAGTATGGCCTTCACAGATACGCAGTATTTT; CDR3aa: CASSMAFTDTQYF
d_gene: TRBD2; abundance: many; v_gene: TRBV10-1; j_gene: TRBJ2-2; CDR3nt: TGCGCCAGCAGTCTGACTAGCGGGGGCTTCGCCGGGGAGCTGTTTTTT; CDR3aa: CASSLTSGGFAGELFF
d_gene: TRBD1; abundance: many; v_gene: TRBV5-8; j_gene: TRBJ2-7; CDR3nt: TGTGCCAGCATCGCAGGGACAGGTCTATCCTACGAGCAGTACTTC; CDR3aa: CASIAGTGLSYEQYF
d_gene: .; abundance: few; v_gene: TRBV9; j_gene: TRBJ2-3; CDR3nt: TGTGCCAGCAGCGACGGTAGCACAGATACGCAGTATTTT; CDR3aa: CASSDGSTDTQYF
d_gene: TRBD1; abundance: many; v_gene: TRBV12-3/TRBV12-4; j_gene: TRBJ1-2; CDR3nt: TGTGCCAGCAGCCCCTCAGACAGGGCGGATGGCTACACCTTC; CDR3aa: CASSPSDRADGYTF
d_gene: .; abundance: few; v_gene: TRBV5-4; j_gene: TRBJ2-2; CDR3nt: TGTGCCAGCAGTGGAGTGGGGGGGCACACCGGGGAGCTGTTTTTT; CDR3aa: CASSGVGGHTGELFF
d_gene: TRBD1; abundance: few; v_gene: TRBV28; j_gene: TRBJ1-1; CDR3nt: TGTGCCAGCAGGCTAAAGACAGGGTCTGAAGCTTTCTTT; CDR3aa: CASRLKTGSEAFF
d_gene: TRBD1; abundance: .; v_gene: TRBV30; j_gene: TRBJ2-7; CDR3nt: TGTGCCTGGGGACAGGGCAGCGGCTACGAGCAGTACTTC; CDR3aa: CAWGQGSGYEQYF
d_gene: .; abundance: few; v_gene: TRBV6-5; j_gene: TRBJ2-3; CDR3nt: TGTGCCAGCAGTTACTCGTACAGGACAGATACGCAGTATTTT; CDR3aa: CASSYSYRTDTQYF
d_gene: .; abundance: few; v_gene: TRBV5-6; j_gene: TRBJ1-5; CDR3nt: TGTGCCAGCAGCCTTGGACAGATCAATCAGCCCCAGCATTTT; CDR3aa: CASSLGQINQPQHF